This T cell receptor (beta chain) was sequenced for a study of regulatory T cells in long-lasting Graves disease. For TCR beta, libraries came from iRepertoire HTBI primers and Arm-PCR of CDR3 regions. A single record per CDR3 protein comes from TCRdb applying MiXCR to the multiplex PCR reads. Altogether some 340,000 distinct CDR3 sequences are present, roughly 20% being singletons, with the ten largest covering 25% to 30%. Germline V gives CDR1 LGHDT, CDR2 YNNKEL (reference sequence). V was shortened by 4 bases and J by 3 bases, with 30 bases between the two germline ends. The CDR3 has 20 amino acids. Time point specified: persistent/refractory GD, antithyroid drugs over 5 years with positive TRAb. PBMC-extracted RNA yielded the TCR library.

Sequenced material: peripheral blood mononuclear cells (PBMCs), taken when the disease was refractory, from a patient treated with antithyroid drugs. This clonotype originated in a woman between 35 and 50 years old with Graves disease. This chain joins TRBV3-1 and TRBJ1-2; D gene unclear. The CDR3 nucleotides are TGTGCCAGCAGCCGAAGAGGAGCCCGAGGGATAACGTCTGTGGACTATGGCTACACCTTC. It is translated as CASSRRGARGITSVDYGYTF. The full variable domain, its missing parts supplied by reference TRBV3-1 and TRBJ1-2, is DTAVSQTPKYLVTQMGNDKSIKCEQNLGHDTMYWYKQDSKKFLKIMFSYNNKELIINETVPNRFSPKSPDKAHLNLHINSLELGDSAVYFCASSRRGARGITSVDYGYTFGSGTRLTVV.